A selection of T cell receptor beta chains follows, all from one sample in a study of blood T cells in healthy people across ages. Each CDR3 protein is one row after TCRdb ran MiXCR on the 5' RACE reads. The top ten hold 10% of the sample, which has 750,000 to 950,000 distinct CDR3 sequences, 25% to 30% seen once. Another study also made use of these data, one on T cells of mothers and their children.

The specimen was blood. Receptors were obtained from a woman aged 40 to 49 in good health. Each CDR3 is given with its conserved first and last residue. Fields, in order: V gene, clone size, J gene, D gene, CDR3 DNA, CDR3 protein. The D gene is left open where the match is weak. Where a row states a size, it is once, few, many or the class of an expanded clone; other rows omit it.

TRBV6-5	many	TRBJ2-5	TRBD1	TGTGCCAGCAGTACCACAACAGGGGTTAAAGAGACCCAGTACTTC	CASSTTTGVKETQYF
TRBV12-3/TRBV12-4	-	TRBJ2-6	TRBD1	TGTGCCAGCAGCCTCCGGGACAGGGGTCTCTCTGGGGCCAACGTCCGGACTTTC	CASSLRDRGLSGANVRTF
TRBV18	many	TRBJ1-2	-	TGTGCCAGCTCACCAGTCCGGAGACCTGACTATGGCTACACCTTC	CASSPVRRPDYGYTF
TRBV7-3	many	TRBJ2-2	-	TGTGCCAGCAGCCCCATCGGTGTCGGGGCGAATACCGGGGAGCTGTTTTTT	CASSPIGVGANTGELFF
TRBV5-1	many	TRBJ2-3	-	TGCGCCAGCAGCTTGGCCCCTAGCGGCACAGATACGCAGTATTTT	CASSLAPSGTDTQYF
TRBV7-8	many	TRBJ2-7	TRBD1	TGTGCCAGCAGCTTAGCGGAGCAGGGGGCCTACGAGCAGTACTTC	CASSLAEQGAYEQYF
TRBV7-8	-	TRBJ2-1	TRBD1	TGTGCCAGCAGCCCATGGACAGGGCGGAATGAGCAGTTCTTC	CASSPWTGRNEQFF
TRBV7-2	-	TRBJ1-4	TRBD1	TGTGCCAGCACCCCTTGGACAGGGGGAAATGAAAAACTGTTTTTT	CASTPWTGGNEKLFF
TRBV7-2	-	TRBJ2-3	TRBD2	TGTGCCAGCAGCTTAGTCGGTCTTTTGGCGGGGGGGCTTTCCCCCACGCAGTATTTT	CASSLVGLLAGGLSPTQYF
TRBV20-1	many	TRBJ2-7	-	TGCAGTGCCGGTCCCTGGGAGGCCGAGCAGTACTTC	CSAGPWEAEQYF